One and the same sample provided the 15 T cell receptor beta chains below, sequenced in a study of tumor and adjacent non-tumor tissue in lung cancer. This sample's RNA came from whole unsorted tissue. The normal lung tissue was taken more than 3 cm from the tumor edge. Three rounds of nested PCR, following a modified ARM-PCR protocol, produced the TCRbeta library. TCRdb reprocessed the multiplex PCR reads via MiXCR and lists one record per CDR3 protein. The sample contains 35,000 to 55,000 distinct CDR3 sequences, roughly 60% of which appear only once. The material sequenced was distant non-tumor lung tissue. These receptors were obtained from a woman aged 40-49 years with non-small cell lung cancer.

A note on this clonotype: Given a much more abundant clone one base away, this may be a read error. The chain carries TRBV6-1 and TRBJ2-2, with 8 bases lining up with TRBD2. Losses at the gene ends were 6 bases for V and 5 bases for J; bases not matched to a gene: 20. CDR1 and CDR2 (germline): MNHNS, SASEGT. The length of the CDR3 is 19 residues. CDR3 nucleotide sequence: TGTGCCAGCAGCGGTTTCAGTGAGCGGGAGTGCCGGTGGACCGGGGAGCTGTTTTTT. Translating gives CASSGFSERECRWTGELFF.

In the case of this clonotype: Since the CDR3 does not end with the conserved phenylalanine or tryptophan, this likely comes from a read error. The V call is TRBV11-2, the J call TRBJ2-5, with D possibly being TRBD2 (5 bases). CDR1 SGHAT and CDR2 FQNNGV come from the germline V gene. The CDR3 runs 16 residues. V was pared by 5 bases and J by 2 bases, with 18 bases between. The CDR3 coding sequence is TGTGCCAGCAGCCCTCTGAGGGCAGCCACACAAGAGACCCAGTACTAC. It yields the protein CASSPLRAATQETQYY.

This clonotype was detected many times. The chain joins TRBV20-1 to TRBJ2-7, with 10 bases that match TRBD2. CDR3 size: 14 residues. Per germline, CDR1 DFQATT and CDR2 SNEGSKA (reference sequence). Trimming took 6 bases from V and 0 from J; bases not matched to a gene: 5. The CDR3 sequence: CSAHSGGSSYEQYF. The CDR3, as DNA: TGCAGTGCACATAGCGGGGGGAGCTCCTACGAGCAGTACTTC.

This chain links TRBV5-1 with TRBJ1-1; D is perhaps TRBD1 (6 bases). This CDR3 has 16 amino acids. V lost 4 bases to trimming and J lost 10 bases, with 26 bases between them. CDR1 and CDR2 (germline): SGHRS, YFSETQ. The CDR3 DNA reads TGCGCCAGCAGCCCTTCCCACAGTAACAGGGCCAATGGAGCTTTCTTT. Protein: CASSPSHSNRANGAFF.

The CDR3 DNA sequence: TGCAGCGCAAGGACTAGCGGGAGCCTCTACGAGCAGTACTTC. This codes for CSARTSGSLYEQYF. The V gene is TRBV29-1, the J gene TRBJ2-7; 13 bases align to TRBD2. Germline CDR1 and CDR2: SQVTM and ANQGSEA. This CDR3 region has 14 residues. V shed 7 bases, J shed 3 bases, and the junction held 6 bases outside the gene matches.

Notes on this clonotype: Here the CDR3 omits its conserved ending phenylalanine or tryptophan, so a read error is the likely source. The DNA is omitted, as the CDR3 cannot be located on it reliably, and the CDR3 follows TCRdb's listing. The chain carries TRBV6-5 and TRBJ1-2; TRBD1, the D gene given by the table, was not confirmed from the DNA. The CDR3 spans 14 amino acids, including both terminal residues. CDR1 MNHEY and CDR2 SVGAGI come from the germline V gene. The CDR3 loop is CASSYDGGSDGYAS.

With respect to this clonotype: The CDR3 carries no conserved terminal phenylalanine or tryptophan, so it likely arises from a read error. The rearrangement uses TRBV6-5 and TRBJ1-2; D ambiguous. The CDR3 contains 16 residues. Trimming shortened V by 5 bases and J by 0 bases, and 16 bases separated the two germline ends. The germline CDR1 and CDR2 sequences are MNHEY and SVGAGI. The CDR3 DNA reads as TGTGCCAGCAGTCCACAAACCGGGATAACTAACTATGGCTACACCCTC. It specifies CASSPQTGITNYGYTL.

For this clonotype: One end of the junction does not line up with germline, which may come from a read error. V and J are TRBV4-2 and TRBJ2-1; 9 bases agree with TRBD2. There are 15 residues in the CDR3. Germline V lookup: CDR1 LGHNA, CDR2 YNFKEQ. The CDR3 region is CGSSPSGGFDNGQFF. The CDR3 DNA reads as TGTGGCAGCAGCCCGAGCGGGGGGTTCGACAATGGGCAGTTCTTC.

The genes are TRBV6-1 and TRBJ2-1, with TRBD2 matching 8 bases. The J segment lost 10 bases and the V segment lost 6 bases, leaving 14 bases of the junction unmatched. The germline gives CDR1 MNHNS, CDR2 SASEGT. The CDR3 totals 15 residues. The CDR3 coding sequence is TGTGCCAGCAGGTCACTAGCGGTGCTTACGGAAGAGCAGTTCTTC. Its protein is CASRSLAVLTEEQFF.

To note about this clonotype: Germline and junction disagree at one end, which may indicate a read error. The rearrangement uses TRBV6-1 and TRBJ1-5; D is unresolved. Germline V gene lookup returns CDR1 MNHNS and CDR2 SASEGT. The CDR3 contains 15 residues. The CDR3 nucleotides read TGTCCCAGTAGTGGCGCCAAGGAAAACAATCAGCCCCAGCATTTT. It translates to CPSSGAKENNQPQHF.

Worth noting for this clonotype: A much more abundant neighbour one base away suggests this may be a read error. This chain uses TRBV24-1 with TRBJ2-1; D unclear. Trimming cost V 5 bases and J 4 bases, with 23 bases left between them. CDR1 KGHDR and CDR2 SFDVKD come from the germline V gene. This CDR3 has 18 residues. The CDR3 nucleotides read TGTGCCACCAGTGGTTCTTACTTAGTGTCGGCACAATACAATGAGCAGTTCTTC. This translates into CATSGSYLVSAQYNEQFF.

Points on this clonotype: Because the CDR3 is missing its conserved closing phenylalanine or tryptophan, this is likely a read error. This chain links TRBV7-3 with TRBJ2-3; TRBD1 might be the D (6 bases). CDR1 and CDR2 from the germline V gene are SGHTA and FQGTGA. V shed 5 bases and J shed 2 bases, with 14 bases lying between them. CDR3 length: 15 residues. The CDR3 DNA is TGTGCCAGCAGCCCCAAGGGGGAGACCACAGATACGCAGTATTAT. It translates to CASSPKGETTDTQYY.

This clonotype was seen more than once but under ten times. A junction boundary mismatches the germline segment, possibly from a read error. The CDR3 sequence: CANSVGLPLDTQYF. In nucleotides, the CDR3 is TGTGCCAACAGCGTGGGACTCCCCTTAGATACGCAGTATTTT. The chain couples TRBV11-3 to TRBJ2-3; D perhaps matches TRBD2 (6 bases). The CDR3 spans 14 residues. Germline V CDR1 and CDR2: SGHNT, YENEEA.

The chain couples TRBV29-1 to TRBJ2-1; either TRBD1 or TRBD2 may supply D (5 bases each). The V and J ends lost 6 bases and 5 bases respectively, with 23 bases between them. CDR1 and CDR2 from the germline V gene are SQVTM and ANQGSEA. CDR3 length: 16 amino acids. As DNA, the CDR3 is TGCAGCGTGGTAGGGGAGATTAGCGCTCTACACAATGAGCAGTTCTTC. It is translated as CSVVGEISALHNEQFF.

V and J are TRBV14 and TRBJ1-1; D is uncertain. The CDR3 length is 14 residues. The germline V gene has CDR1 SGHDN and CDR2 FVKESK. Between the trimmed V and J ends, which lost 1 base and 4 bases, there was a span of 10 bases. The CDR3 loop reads CASSQVLEGTEAFF. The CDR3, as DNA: TGTGCCAGCAGCCAAGTCTTAGAGGGCACTGAAGCTTTCTTT.